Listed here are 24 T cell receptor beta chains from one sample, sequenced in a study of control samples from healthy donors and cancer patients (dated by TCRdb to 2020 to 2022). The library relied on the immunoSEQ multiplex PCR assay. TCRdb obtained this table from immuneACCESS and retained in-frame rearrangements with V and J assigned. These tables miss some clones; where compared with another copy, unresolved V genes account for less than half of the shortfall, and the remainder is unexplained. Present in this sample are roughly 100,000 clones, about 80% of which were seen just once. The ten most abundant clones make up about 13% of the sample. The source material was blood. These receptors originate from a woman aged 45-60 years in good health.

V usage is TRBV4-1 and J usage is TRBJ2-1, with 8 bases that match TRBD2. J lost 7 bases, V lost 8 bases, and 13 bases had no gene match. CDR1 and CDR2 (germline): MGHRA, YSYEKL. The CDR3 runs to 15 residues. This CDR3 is CASRSGTRRTNEQFF. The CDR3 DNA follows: TGCGCCAGCCGGTCCGGGACTAGAAGGACGAATGAGCAGTTCTTC.

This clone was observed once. The CDR3: CASSLRQGAEAFF. For the CDR3, the DNA is TGTGCCAGCAGTTTGCGGCAGGGGGCTGAAGCTTTCTTT. The chain carries TRBV12-3 or TRBV12-4 and TRBJ1-1, with TRBD1 matching over 7 bases. V was pared by 3 bases and J by 6 bases, with 4 bases of the junction left unmatched. This CDR3 has 13 amino acids.

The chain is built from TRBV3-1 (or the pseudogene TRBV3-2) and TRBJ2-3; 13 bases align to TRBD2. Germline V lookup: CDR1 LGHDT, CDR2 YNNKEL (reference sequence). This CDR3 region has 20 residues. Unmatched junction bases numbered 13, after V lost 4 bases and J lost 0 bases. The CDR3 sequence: CASSRTSGTSGTTSTDTQYF. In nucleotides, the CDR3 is TGTGCCAGCAGCCGGACGTCCGGGACTAGCGGGACTACTAGCACAGATACGCAGTATTTT.

The CDR3 loop reads CASSSGSGSPLHF. CDR3 in DNA: TGTGCCAGCAGCTCGGGGAGCGGTTCACCCCTCCACTTT. The chain joins TRBV25-1 to TRBJ1-6; D not certain. This CDR3 region has 13 residues. CDR1 and CDR2 from the germline V gene are MGHDK and SYGVNS. The ends were cut back, 6 bases at V and 9 bases at J, with 12 bases in the middle.

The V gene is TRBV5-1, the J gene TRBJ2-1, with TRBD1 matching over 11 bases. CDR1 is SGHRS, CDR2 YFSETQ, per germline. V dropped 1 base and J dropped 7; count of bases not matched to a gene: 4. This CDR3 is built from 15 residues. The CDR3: CASSLMGTGGNEQFF. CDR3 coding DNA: TGCGCCAGCAGCTTGATGGGGACAGGGGGAAATGAGCAGTTCTTC.

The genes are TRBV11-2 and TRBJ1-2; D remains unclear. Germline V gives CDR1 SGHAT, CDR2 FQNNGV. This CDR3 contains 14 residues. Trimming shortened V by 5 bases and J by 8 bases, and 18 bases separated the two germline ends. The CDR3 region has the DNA TGTGCCAGCAGCACTTACAAGGGTATAATGGGCTACACCTTC. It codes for CASSTYKGIMGYTF. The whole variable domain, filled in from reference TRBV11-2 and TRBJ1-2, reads EAGVAQSPRYKIIEKRQSVAFWCNPISGHATLYWYQQILGQGPKLLIQFQNNGVVDDSQLPKDRFSAERLKGVDSTLKIQPAKLEDSAVYLCASSTYKGIMGYTFGSGTRLTVV.

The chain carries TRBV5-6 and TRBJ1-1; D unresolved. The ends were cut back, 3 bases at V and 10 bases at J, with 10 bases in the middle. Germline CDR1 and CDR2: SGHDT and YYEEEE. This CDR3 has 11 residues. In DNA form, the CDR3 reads TGTGCCAGCAGCTCAGTTGGGAGAGCTTTCTTT. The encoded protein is CASSSVGRAFF.

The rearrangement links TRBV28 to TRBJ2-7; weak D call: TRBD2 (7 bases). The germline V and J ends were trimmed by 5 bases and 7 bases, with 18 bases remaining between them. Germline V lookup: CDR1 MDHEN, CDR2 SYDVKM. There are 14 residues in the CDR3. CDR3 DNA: TGTGCCAGCAGTCCCACTGGGAGGGGGGGTGAGCAGTACTTC. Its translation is CASSPTGRGGEQYF.

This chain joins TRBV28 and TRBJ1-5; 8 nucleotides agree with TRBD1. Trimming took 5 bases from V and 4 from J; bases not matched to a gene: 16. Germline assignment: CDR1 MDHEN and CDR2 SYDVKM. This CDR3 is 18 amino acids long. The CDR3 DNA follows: TGTGCCAGCAGTCCGCCCTCGTTAGGGACAGGACGAAATCAGCCCCAGCATTTT. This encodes CASSPPSLGTGRNQPQHF.

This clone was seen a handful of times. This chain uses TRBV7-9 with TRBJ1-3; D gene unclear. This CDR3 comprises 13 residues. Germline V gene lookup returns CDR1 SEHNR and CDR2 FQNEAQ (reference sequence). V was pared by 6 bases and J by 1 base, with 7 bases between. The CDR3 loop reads CASRGRSGNTIYF. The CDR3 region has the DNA TGTGCCAGCAGGGGTCGGTCTGGAAACACCATATATTTT.

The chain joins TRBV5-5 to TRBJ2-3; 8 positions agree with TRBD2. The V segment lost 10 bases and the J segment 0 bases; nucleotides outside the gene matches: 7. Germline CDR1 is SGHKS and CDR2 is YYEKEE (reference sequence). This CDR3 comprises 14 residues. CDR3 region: CAATGGYSTDTQYF. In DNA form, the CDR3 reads TGTGCCGCGACGGGGGGGTATAGCACAGATACGCAGTATTTT.

Written as DNA, the CDR3 is TGCGCCAGCAGCTTGGTGGGGGGTCTCCAAGAGACCCAGTACTTC. Its protein is CASSLVGGLQETQYF. The chain links TRBV5-1 to TRBJ2-5; D perhaps matches TRBD2 (6 bases). Germline CDR1 is SGHRS and CDR2 is YFSETQ. CDR3 length: 15 amino acids. The ends were cut back, 0 bases at V and 1 base at J, with 10 bases in the middle.

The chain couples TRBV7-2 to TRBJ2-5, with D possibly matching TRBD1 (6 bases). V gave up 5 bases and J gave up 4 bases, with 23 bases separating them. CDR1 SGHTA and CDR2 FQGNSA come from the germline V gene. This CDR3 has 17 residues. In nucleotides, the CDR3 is TGTGCCAGCAGCCGGGACAAGAATTTTTGGGATGGAGAGACCCAGTACTTC. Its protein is CASSRDKNFWDGETQYF.

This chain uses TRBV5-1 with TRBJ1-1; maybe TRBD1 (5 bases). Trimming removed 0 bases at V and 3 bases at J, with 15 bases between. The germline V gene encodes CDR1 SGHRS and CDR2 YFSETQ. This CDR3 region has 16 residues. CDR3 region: CASSLGGAKVDTEAFF. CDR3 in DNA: TGCGCCAGCAGCTTGGGGGGCGCGAAAGTTGACACTGAAGCTTTCTTT.

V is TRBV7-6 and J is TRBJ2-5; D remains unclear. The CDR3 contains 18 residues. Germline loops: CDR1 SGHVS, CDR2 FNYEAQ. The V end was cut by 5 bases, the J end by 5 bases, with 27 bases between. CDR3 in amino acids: CASSPTFRRAPIGETQYF. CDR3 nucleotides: TGTGCCAGCAGCCCTACTTTCCGGCGAGCCCCGATCGGGGAGACCCAGTACTTC.

The CDR3 loop reads CASSPRSGTENEQFF. The CDR3 coding sequence is TGTGCCAGCAGCCCGCGCTCCGGGACAGAGAATGAGCAGTTCTTC. The chain links TRBV11-2 to TRBJ2-1, with 7 bases identical to TRBD1. CDR3 length: 15 amino acids. The V gene's germline CDR1 is SGHAT and CDR2 FQNNGV. Trimming removed 5 bases from V and 7 bases from J; junction bases left unmatched: 11.

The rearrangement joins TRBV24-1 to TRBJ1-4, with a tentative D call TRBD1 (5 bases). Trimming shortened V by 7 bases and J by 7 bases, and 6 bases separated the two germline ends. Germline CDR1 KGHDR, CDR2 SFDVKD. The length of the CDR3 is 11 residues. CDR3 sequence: CATSQGEKLFF. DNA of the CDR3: TGTGCCACCAGCCAGGGTGAAAAACTGTTTTTT.

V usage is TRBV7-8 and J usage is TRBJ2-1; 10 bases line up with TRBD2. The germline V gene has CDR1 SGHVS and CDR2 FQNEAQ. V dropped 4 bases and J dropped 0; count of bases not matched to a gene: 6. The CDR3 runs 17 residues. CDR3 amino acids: CASSWTSGGSSYNEQFF. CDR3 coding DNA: TGTGCCAGCAGCTGGACTAGCGGAGGGAGCTCCTACAATGAGCAGTTCTTC.

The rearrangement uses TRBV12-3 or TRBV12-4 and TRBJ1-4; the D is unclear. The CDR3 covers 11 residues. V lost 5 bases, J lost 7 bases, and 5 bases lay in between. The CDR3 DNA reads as TGTGCCAGCAGTATCGGTGAAAAACTGTTTTTT. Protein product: CASSIGEKLFF.

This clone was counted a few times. The CDR3 here is CASSYGDNYGYTF. As DNA, the CDR3 is TGTGCCAGCAGCTACGGGGACAACTATGGCTACACCTTC. The chain links TRBV6-6 to TRBJ1-2, with a weak D call TRBD1 (5 bases). The CDR3 contains 13 residues. The germline V gene has CDR1 MNHNY and CDR2 SVGAGI (reference sequence). Deletions cut 6 bases from V and 2 bases from J, with 10 bases between.

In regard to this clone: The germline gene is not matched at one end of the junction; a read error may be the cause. The CDR3 DNA follows: TGTGCTAGCAGCTCAATCCCAGGGGGAACAGATACGCAGTATTTT. Its protein is CASSSIPGGTDTQYF. The rearrangement joins TRBV7-7 to TRBJ2-3, with 7 bases that match TRBD1. This CDR3 has 15 amino acids. Germline CDR1 is SSHAT and CDR2 is FNYEAQ (reference sequence).

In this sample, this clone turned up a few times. The CDR3 loop reads CASSGGATEAFF. The CDR3 DNA reads TGTGCCAGCTCAGGAGGGGCTACTGAAGCTTTCTTT. The chain has TRBV18 and TRBJ1-1, with D perhaps TRBD1 (5 bases). Germline CDR1 and CDR2: KGHSH and LQKENI. CDR3 length equals 12 residues. V was cut by 5 bases and J by 5 bases, with 9 bases left in between.

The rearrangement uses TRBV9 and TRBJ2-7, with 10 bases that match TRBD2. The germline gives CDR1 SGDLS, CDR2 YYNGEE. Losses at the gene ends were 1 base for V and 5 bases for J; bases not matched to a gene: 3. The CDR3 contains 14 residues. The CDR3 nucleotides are TGTGCCAGCAGCGTAAGCGGGAGGGCCCACGAGCAGTACTTC. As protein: CASSVSGRAHEQYF.

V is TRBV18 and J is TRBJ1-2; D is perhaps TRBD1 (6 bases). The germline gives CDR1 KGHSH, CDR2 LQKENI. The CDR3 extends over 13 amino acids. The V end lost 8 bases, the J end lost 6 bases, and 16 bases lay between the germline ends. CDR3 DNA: TGTGCCAGCACCCTCCACAGGGACCATGGCTACACCTTC. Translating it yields CASTLHRDHGYTF.